This T cell receptor beta chain appears in the sequencing data of a study of T cell responses to AZD1222 COVID-19 vaccine. Study observations and caveats: Among vaccine-associated CD4 TCRs, coverage spanned spike, with dominance at 160-218 and 743-854.

Libraries were prepared by immunoSEQ multiplex PCR; TCRdb keeps only in-frame clonotypes and omits some of them. This table holds approximately 44,000 clones, around three quarters found once. Details on this clone: Its antigen remains unknown.

The receptor was derived from an adult in good health. The source was peripheral blood, collected on day 0 of AZD1222 vaccination.

CDR3 bases: TGTGCCAGCAGCGTAGATAGTCGGGGCTTGAACACCGGGGAGCTGTTTTTT. Translation: CASSVDSRGLNTGELFF. The rearrangement uses TRBV9 and TRBJ2-2; D assignment may be TRBD1 or TRBD2 (5 bases each). Between the trimmed V and J ends, which lost 0 bases and 1 base, there was a span of 13 bases. Germline values: CDR1 SGDLS, CDR2 YYNGEE. The CDR3 has 17 amino acids.